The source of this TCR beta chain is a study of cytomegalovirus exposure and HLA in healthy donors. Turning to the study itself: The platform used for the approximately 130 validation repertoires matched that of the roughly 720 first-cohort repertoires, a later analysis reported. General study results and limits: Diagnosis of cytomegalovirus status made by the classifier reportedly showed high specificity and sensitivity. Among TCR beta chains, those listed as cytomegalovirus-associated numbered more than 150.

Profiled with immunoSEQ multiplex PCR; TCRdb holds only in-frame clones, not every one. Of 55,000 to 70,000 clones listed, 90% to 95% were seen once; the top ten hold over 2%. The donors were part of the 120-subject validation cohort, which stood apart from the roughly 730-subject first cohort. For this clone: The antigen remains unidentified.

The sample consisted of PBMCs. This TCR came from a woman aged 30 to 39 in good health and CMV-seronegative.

The CDR3 DNA reads TGTGCCAGCAGCTTAGGGGTCGGACGAGGGACTAGCGGGAGTATTGGGTCCTACGAGCAGTACTTC. This codes for CASSLGVGRGTSGSIGSYEQYF. The chain couples TRBV7-6 to TRBJ2-7, with 14 bases fitting TRBD2. The germline V gene has CDR1 SGHVS and CDR2 FNYEAQ. V dropped 1 base and J dropped 1; count of bases not matched to a gene: 18. This CDR3 has 22 residues.